This T cell receptor beta chain comes out of a study of neurological immune-mediated disorders. Overall study results and limits: Expanded clones shared no identical CDR3 amino acid sequences across subjects, which suggested private TCR-beta repertoires in all groups. The multiple sclerosis repertoire cluster was associated with no clinical or MRI feature.

Synthesis of cDNA was accomplished via 5'RACE employing 10-nucleotide random UMIs. MiXCR, run by TCRdb on the 5' RACE reads, gives a single entry per CDR3 protein. The table shows about 120,000 distinct CDR3 sequences, with around 3% occurring only once. Trimming cost V 1 base and J 0 bases, with 14 bases left between them. CDR3 length: 16 residues. In germline, CDR1 is GTSNPN, CDR2 SVGIG (reference sequence). Many counts were recorded for this clonotype. The target antigen is unknown. It was from 2 million PBMCs stored at -80 C that the unsorted libraries were obtained. The TCR comes from a woman between 25 and 40 years old with multiple sclerosis. The sequenced sample was PBMCs. The V call is TRBV30, the J call TRBJ2-3; D is unresolved. The CDR3 region has the DNA TGTGCCTGGAGTGCTTTCCGCTGGTCGAGCACAGATACGCAGTATTTT. Protein sequence: CAWSAFRWSSTDTQYF.